This T cell receptor beta chain was sequenced for a study of CD8 T cells in ankylosing spondylitis. General study points: Those disease-linked clones were CD8+; they were also relatively rare in peripheral blood. A motif in TCR beta, a set of under 10 highly homologous variants, appeared characteristic of ankylosing spondylitis blood. Reports say disease-linked clones showed up significantly more in matched ankylosing spondylitis synovial fluid.

Remarks on this clonotype: Antigen: not known.

TCRdb reprocessed the 5' RACE reads via MiXCR and lists one record per CDR3 protein. The sample comprises fewer than 650,000 distinct CDR3 sequences, roughly 13% of which are singletons, and nearly 7% rests with the top ten. Germline V CDR1 and CDR2: SQVTM, ANQGSEA. V shed 8 bases, J shed 1 base, and the junction held 6 bases outside the gene matches. This CDR3 has 13 residues. Input material: blood, either unsorted or a sorted T cell fraction (not recorded which). This rearrangement joins TRBV29-1 to TRBJ1-1; TRBD1 agrees at 8 bases. The receptor was isolated from a male donor with ankylosing spondylitis. The CDR3 DNA sequence: TGCAGCCTACGAGGACAGGGGAACACTGAAGCTTTCTTT. Translated, it gives CSLRGQGNTEAFF.